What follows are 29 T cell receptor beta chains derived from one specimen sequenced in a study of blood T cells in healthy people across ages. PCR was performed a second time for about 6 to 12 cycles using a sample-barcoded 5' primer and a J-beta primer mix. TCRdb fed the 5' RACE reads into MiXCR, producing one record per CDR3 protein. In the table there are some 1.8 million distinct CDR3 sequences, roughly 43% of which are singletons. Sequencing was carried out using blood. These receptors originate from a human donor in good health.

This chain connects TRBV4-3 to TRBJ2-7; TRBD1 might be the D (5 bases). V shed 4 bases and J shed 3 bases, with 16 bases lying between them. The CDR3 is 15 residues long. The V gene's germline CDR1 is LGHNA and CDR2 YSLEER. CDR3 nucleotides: TGCGCCAGCAGCCTGATGGACAACCCAAGCTACGAGCAGTACTTC. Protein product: CASSLMDNPSYEQYF.

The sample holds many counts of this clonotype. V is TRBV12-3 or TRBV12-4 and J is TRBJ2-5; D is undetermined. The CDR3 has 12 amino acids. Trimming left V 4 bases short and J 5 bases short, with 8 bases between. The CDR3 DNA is TGTGCCAGCAGTTCCCCTATTGAGACCCAGTACTTC. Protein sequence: CASSSPIETQYF.

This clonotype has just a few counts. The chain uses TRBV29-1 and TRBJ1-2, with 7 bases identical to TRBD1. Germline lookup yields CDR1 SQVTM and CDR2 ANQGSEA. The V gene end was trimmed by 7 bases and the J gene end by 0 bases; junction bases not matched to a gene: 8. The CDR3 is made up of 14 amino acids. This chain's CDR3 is CSAWDSLTNYGYTF. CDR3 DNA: TGCAGCGCCTGGGACAGCCTTACTAACTATGGCTACACCTTC.

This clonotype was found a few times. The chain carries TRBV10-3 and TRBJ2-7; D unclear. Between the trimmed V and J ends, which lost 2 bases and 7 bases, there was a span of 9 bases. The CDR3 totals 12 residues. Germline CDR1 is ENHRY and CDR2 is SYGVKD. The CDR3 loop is CAISETEREQYF. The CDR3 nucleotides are TGTGCCATCAGTGAGACAGAACGGGAGCAGTACTTC.

The CDR3 is CASSSYRAFGETQYF. As DNA, the CDR3 is TGTGCCAGCAGCTCATATCGAGCCTTTGGGGAGACCCAGTACTTC. This sequence joins TRBV11-2 and TRBJ2-5; D ambiguous. V lost 4 bases and J lost 5, with 17 bases in between. This CDR3 spans 15 amino acids. The germline V gene has CDR1 SGHAT and CDR2 FQNNGV.

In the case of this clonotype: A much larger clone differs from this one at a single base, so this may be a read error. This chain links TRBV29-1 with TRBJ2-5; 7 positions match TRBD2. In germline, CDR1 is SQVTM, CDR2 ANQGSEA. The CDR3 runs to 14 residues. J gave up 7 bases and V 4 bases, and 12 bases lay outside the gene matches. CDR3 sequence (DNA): TGCAGCGTTGGGAGGGCTAGCGGCGAAGGGACCCAGTACTTC. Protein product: CSVGRASGEGTQYF. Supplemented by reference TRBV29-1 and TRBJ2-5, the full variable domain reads SAVISQKPSRDICQRGTSLTIQCQVDSQVTMMFWYRQQPGQSLTLIATANQGSEATYESGFVIDKFPISRPNLTFSTLTVSNMSPEDSSIYLCSVGRASGEGTQYFGPGTRLLVL.

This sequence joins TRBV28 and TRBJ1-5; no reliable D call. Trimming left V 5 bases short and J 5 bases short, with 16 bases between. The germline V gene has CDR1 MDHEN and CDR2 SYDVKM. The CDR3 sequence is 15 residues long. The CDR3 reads CASSTRGGPHQPQHF. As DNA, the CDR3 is TGTGCCAGCAGTACCCGGGGTGGGCCTCATCAGCCCCAGCATTTT.

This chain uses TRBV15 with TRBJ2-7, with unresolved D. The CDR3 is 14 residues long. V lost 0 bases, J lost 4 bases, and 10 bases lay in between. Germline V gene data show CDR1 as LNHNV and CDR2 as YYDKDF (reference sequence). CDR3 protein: CATSRDRKIYEQYF. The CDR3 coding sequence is TGTGCCACCAGCAGAGACAGGAAAATTTACGAGCAGTACTTC.

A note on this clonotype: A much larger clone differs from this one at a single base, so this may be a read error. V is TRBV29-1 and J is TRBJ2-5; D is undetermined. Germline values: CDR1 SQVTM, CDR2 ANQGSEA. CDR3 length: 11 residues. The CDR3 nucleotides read TGCGGCGTACCATCAGAGGAGACCCAGTACTTC. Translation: CGVPSEETQYF.

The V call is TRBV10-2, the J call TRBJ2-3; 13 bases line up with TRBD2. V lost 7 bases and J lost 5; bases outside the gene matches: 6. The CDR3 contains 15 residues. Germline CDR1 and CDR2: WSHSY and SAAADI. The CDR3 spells CASTRGLAGEDTQYF. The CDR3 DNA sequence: TGCGCCAGCACCCGCGGACTAGCGGGGGAAGATACGCAGTATTTT.

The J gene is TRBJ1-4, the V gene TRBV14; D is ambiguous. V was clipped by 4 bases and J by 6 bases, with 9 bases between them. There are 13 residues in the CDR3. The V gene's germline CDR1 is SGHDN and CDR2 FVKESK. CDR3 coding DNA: TGTGCCAGCAGCCGAAGCGGGGATGAAAAACTGTTTTTT. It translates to CASSRSGDEKLFF.

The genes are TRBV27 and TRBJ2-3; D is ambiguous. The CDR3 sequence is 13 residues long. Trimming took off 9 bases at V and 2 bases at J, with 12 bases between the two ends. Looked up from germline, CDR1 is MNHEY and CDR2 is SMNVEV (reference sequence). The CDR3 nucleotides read TGTGCCAGTCAGTCCGTACTCACAGATACGCAGTATTTT. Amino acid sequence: CASQSVLTDTQYF.

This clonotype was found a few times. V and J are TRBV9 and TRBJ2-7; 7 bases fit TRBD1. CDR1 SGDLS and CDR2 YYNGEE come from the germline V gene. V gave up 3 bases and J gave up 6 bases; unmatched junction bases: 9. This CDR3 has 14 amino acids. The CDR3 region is CASSARDSEGEQYF. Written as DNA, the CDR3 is TGTGCCAGCAGCGCCCGGGACAGTGAGGGCGAGCAGTACTTC.

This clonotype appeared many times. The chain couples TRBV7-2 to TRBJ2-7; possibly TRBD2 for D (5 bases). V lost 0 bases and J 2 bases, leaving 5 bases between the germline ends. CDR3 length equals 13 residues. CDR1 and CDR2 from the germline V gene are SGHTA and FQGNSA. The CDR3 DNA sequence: TGTGCCAGCAGCTTAGCGACTACCTACGAGCAGTACTTC. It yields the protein CASSLATTYEQYF.

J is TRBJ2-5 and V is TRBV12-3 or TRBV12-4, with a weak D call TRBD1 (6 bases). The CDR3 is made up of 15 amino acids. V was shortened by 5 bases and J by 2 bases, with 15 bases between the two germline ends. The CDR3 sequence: CASSPVTGVQETQYF. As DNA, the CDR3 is TGTGCCAGCAGTCCCGTGACAGGTGTACAAGAGACCCAGTACTTC.

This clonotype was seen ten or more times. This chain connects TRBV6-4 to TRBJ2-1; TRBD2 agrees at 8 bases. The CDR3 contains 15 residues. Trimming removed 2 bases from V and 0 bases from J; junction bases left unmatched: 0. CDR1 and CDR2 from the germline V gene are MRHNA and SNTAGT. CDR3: CASSDTSGSYNEQFF. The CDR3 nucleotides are TGTGCCAGCAGTGACACTAGCGGCTCCTACAATGAGCAGTTCTTC.

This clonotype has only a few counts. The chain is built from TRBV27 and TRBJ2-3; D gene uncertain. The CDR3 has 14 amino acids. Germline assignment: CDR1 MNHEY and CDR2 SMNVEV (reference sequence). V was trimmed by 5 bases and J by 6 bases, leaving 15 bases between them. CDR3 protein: CASSVTQASDTQYF. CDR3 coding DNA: TGTGCCAGCAGTGTAACGCAAGCGAGCGATACGCAGTATTTT.

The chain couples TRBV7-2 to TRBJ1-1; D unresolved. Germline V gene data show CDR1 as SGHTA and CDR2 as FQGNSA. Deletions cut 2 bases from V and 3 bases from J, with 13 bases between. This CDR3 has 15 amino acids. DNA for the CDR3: TGTGCCAGCAGCTTAAGGTCCCGGGCGGACACTGAAGCTTTCTTT. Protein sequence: CASSLRSRADTEAFF.

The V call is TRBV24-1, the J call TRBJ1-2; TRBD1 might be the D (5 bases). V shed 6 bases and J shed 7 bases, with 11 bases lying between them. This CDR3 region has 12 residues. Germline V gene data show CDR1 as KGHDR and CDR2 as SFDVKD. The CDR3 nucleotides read TGTGCCACCAGTCGGCAGGGCTTTGGCTACACCTTC. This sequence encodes CATSRQGFGYTF.

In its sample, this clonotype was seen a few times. The CDR3 coding sequence is TGTGCCATCAGTGAGTCCGGGACTAGCGCCCTAAAGCAGTTCTTC. It encodes CAISESGTSALKQFF. The rearrangement links TRBV10-3 to TRBJ2-1; 10 bases align to TRBD2. CDR1 is ENHRY, CDR2 SYGVKD, per germline. The CDR3 spans 15 residues. The V segment lost 0 bases and the J segment 11 bases; nucleotides outside the gene matches: 7.

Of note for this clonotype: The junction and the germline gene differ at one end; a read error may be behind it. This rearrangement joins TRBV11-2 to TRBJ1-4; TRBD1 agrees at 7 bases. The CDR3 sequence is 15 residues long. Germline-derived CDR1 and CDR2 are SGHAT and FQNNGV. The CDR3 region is CASSIRQGLYEKRFF. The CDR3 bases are TGTGCCAGCAGCATACGACAGGGATTATATGAAAAACGGTTTTTT.

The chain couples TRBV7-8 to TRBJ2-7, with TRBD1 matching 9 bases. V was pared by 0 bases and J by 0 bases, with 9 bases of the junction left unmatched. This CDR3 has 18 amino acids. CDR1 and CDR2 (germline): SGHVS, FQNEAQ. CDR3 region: CASSLAGFRDRDSYEQYF. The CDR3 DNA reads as TGTGCCAGCAGCTTAGCAGGGTTCCGGGACAGGGACTCCTACGAGCAGTACTTC.

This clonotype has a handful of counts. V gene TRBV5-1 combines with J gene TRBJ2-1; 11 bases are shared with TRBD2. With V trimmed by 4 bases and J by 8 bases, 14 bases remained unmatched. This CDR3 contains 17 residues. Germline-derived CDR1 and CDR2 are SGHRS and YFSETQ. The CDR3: CASSEGHVAGGEDEQFF. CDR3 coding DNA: TGCGCCAGCAGCGAGGGACATGTAGCGGGGGGGGAGGATGAGCAGTTCTTC.

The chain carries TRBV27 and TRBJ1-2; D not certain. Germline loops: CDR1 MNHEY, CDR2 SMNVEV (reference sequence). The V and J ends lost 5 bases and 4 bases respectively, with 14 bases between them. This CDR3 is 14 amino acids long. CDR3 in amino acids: CASSPEWLSYGYTF. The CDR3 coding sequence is TGTGCCAGCAGTCCCGAATGGCTGAGCTATGGCTACACCTTC.

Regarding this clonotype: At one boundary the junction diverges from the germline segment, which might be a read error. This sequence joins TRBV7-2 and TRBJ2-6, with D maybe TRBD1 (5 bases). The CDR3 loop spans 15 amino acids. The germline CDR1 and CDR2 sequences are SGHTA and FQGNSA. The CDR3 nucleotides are TGTGCCAGCAGCTTAGTGAGATCTGGGGCCAACGTCCGGACTTTC. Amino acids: CASSLVRSGANVRTF.

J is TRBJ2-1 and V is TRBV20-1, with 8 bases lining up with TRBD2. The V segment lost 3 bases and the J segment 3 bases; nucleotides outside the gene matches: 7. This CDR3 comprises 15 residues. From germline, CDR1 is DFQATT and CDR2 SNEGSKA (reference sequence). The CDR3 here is CSARRSGDFYNEQFF. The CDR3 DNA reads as TGCAGTGCTAGGCGTAGCGGGGATTTCTACAATGAGCAGTTCTTC.

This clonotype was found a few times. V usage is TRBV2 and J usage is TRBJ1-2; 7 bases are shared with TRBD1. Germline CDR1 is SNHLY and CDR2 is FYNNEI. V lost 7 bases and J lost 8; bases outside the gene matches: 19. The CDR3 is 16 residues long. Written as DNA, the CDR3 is TGTGCCAGCATCATCATCACCTTTGAGGGGGCGCAAGGCTACACCTTC. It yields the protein CASIIITFEGAQGYTF.

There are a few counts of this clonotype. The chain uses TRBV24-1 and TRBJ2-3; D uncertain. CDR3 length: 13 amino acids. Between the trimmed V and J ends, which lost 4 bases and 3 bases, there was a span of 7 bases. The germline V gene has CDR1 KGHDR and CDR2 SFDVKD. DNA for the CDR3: TGTGCCACCAGTGACCCTACTACAGATACGCAGTATTTT. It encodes CATSDPTTDTQYF.

The CDR3 region is CASSLNSGTGELFF. Written as DNA, the CDR3 is TGTGCCAGCAGCCTCAACAGTGGCACCGGGGAGCTGTTTTTT. V usage is TRBV28 and J usage is TRBJ2-2; unclear D gene. CDR3 length: 14 amino acids. The germline CDR1 and CDR2 sequences are MDHEN and SYDVKM. V lost 6 bases and J lost 4, with 12 bases in between.